Each of the 15 T cell receptor beta chains below was sequenced from the same sample in a study of CDR3 diversity in severe acne. One entry per CDR3 protein, called by TCRdb with MiXCR from the PCR reads. The sample carries approximately 84,000 distinct CDR3 sequences, over 40% recorded once. The sample comprised blood. The receptors stem from a male donor in good health, without acne.

Ten or more counts support this clonotype. The chain employs TRBV4-1 and TRBJ2-1; TRBD2 matches at 16 bases. Germline V gene lookup returns CDR1 MGHRA and CDR2 YSYEKL. The CDR3 is made up of 21 amino acids. The ends lost 2 bases at V and 8 bases at J; junction bases unmatched: 18. CDR3 amino acids: CASSQLGLAGGSGLSVDEQFF. As DNA, the CDR3 is TGCGCCAGCAGCCAACTGGGACTAGCGGGGGGGTCCGGTCTGTCGGTCGATGAGCAGTTCTTC.

In this sample, this clonotype turned up once. J is TRBJ1-1 and V is TRBV7-8; TRBD1 might be the D (5 bases). This CDR3 region has 12 residues. V gave up 8 bases and J gave up 1 base, with 8 bases separating them. Germline V gene sequence: CDR1 SGHVS, CDR2 FQNEAQ. In DNA form, the CDR3 reads TGTGCCAGCGGAGACAGGAACACTGAAGCTTTCTTT. Protein: CASGDRNTEAFF.

V usage is TRBV29-1 and J usage is TRBJ1-2; TRBD1 is a possible D gene (6 bases). Per the germline V gene, CDR1 is SQVTM and CDR2 is ANQGSEA. The CDR3 runs to 14 residues. V shed 4 bases and J shed 6 bases, with 18 bases lying between them. The CDR3 region is CSVGQAPLQDGYTF. CDR3 nucleotide sequence: TGCAGCGTTGGACAGGCCCCCCTTCAAGATGGCTACACCTTC. Looking up the rest from reference TRBV29-1 and TRBJ1-2 gives the full variable domain: SAVISQKPSRDICQRGTSLTIQCQVDSQVTMMFWYRQQPGQSLTLIATANQGSEATYESGFVIDKFPISRPNLTFSTLTVSNMSPEDSSIYLCSVGQAPLQDGYTFGSGTRLTVV.

This rearrangement joins TRBV7-9 to TRBJ1-1, with no clear D. The germline V gene encodes CDR1 SEHNR and CDR2 FQNEAQ (reference sequence). Trimming took off 5 bases at V and 6 bases at J, with 10 bases between the two ends. The CDR3 spans 12 residues. The CDR3 DNA sequence: TGTGCCAGCAGCCGGACTGGGGCTGAAGCTTTCTTT. It yields the protein CASSRTGAEAFF.

This clonotype was picked up many times. This chain joins TRBV6-5 and TRBJ1-5; D is perhaps TRBD1 (6 bases). From germline, CDR1 is MNHEY and CDR2 SVGAGI. Trimming removed 5 bases from V and 1 base from J, with 9 bases in between. This CDR3 has 14 residues. CDR3 in DNA: TGTGCCAGCAGTGGGGGGCCGAGCAATCAGCCCCAGCATTTT. Translating it yields CASSGGPSNQPQHF.

This clonotype has a handful of counts. This chain uses TRBV7-3 with TRBJ1-1; D may be TRBD1 (5 bases). The CDR3 consists of 14 residues. The germline gives CDR1 SGHTA, CDR2 FQGTGA. The V end was cut by 8 bases, the J end by 0 bases, with 13 bases between. CDR3 bases: TGTGCCAGCTCTCGGGACGATATGAACACTGAAGCTTTCTTT. It yields the protein CASSRDDMNTEAFF.

The V and J genes are TRBV19 and TRBJ1-1; D unclear. V lost 3 bases and J lost 7, with 9 bases in between. The CDR3 totals 12 residues. Germline CDR1 reads LNHDA; CDR2 reads SQIVND (reference sequence). The CDR3 region is CASSIGGLEAFF. The CDR3 DNA reads as TGTGCCAGTAGTATCGGTGGTCTTGAAGCTTTCTTT.

V is TRBV7-2 and J is TRBJ1-1; D gene unclear. Germline assignment: CDR1 SGHTA and CDR2 FQGNSA. There are 16 residues in the CDR3. With 7 bases removed from V and 11 bases from J, the gap between germline ends came to 29 bases. This chain's CDR3 is CASTGGGPPSSYYAFF. The CDR3 region has the DNA TGTGCCAGCACGGGTGGTGGGCCTCCTTCTTCATATTATGCTTTCTTT.

This sequence joins TRBV5-4 and TRBJ1-2; D unresolved. The CDR3 extends over 13 amino acids. Trimming removed 2 bases from V and 0 bases from J, with 5 bases in between. CDR1 is SGHNT and CDR2 is YYREEE in the germline V gene (reference sequence). The CDR3 region has the DNA TGTGCCAGCAGCTTATGTGCTAACTATGGCTACACCTTC. It specifies CASSLCANYGYTF.

The chain recombines TRBV29-1 with TRBJ1-2; 8 nucleotides align to TRBD1. This CDR3 has 14 residues. In germline, CDR1 is SQVTM, CDR2 ANQGSEA. Trimming cost V 0 bases and J 8 bases; bases outside gene matches: 8. The CDR3 bases are TGCAGCGTTGAAGATGGTACAGGGGGGGGCGGCTACACCTTC. This gives the protein CSVEDGTGGGGYTF.

V usage is TRBV5-1 and J usage is TRBJ1-2; weak D call: TRBD1 (5 bases). CDR3 length equals 15 residues. From germline, CDR1 is SGHRS and CDR2 YFSETQ. V shed 2 bases and J shed 4 bases, with 15 bases lying between them. The CDR3 loop reads CASSLTGTGSYGYTF. Here the CDR3 DNA reads TGCGCCAGCAGCTTAACCGGGACGGGTAGCTATGGCTACACCTTC.

This clonotype was detected once. V is TRBV7-6 and J is TRBJ2-7; tentatively, D is TRBD2 (6 bases). The V end lost 5 bases, the J end lost 4 bases, and 18 bases lay between the germline ends. Germline values: CDR1 SGHVS, CDR2 FNYEAQ. The CDR3 spans 15 residues. The CDR3 sequence: CASSPGGVFGYEQYF. As DNA, the CDR3 is TGTGCCAGCAGCCCCGGAGGGGTTTTCGGTTACGAGCAGTACTTC. Full variable domain (outside the CDR3, taken from reference TRBV7-6 and TRBJ2-7): GAGVSQSPRYKVTKRGQDVALRCDPISGHVSLYWYRQALGQGPEFLTYFNYEAQQDKSGLPNDRFSAERPEGSISTLTIQRTEQRDSAMYRCASSPGGVFGYEQYFGPGTRLTVT.

This clonotype turned up a few times. The chain combines TRBV25-1 with TRBJ1-2; D possibly corresponds to TRBD1 (6 bases). The CDR3 length is 13 residues. Germline V CDR1 and CDR2: MGHDK, SYGVNS. Trimming pared 3 bases from V and 8 bases from J, leaving 13 bases between. The CDR3 coding sequence is TGTGCCAGCAGTGATGGGACAACTCGGGGCTACACCTTC. Translation: CASSDGTTRGYTF.

This clonotype has more than one count but fewer than ten. The rearrangement links TRBV13 to TRBJ2-5; D not certain. V lost 5 bases, J lost 4 bases, and 11 bases lay in between. Per the germline V gene, CDR1 is PRHDT and CDR2 is FYEKMQ (reference sequence). The CDR3 sequence is 13 residues long. The CDR3 region is CASSDGVGETQYF. Here the CDR3 DNA reads TGTGCCAGCAGCGACGGAGTCGGAGAGACCCAGTACTTC.

This clonotype appeared many times. This chain connects TRBV5-1 to TRBJ1-3; D is ambiguous. The germline V and J ends were trimmed by 2 bases and 0 bases, with 12 bases remaining between them. The CDR3 loop spans 16 amino acids. CDR1 SGHRS and CDR2 YFSETQ come from the germline V gene. The CDR3 loop reads CASSLVSDLSGNTIYF. CDR3 sequence (DNA): TGCGCCAGCAGCTTAGTGTCAGACCTCTCTGGAAACACCATATATTTT.